The following is a T cell receptor (beta chain) sequence with its context. Its antigen is unidentified. Primers for the PCR totalled 60 Vbeta and 13 Jbeta. Some clones are missing from TCRdb's copy, which holds only in-frame ones; the method was immunoSEQ multiplex PCR. This sample contains approximately 38,000 clones. The trim removed 0 bases at V and 1 base at J, leaving 5 bases unmatched. Germline-derived CDR1 and CDR2 are SGHKS and YYEKEE (reference sequence). The CDR3 covers 16 residues. This sample stems from a study of cytomegalovirus exposure and HLA in healthy donors. Study conclusions and caveats: Among TCR beta chains, those listed as cytomegalovirus-associated numbered over 150. TCR beta sequences reportedly predicted most subjects' HLA-A and HLA-B alleles accurately. Fewer N-insertions than the approximately 700-donor mean were reportedly shown by an Asian-associated ancestry cluster in a later analysis. It was shown in a later analysis that HLA-associated TCR beta chains were more clonally expanded than other, equally common chains.

The V gene is TRBV5-5, the J gene TRBJ2-5; the match to TRBD2 covers 8 bases. The material sequenced was PBMCs. The source is a man aged 25-45 years in good health and CMV-seronegative. CDR3 DNA: TGTGCCAGCAGCTTGGGTCCTAGCGGGTCCCAAGAGACCCAGTACTTC. Its translation is CASSLGPSGSQETQYF.